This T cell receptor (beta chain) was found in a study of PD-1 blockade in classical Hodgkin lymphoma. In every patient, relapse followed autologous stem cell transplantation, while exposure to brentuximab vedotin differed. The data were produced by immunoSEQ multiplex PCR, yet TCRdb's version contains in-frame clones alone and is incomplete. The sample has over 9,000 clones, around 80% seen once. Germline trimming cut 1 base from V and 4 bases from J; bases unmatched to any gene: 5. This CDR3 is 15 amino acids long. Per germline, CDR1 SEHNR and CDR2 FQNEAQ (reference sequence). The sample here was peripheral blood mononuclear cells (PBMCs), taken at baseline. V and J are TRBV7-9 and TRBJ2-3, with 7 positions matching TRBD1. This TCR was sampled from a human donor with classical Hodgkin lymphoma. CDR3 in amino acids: CASSLGLQGADTQYF. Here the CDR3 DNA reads TGTGCCAGCAGCTTAGGGTTGCAGGGGGCAGATACGCAGTATTTT.